These T cell receptor beta chains were read from a single sample in a study of neurological immune-mediated disorders. Using its own MiXCR run on the 5' RACE reads, TCRdb lists one record per CDR3 protein. The sample has over 60,000 distinct CDR3 sequences, just over 5% seen once. Material: PBMCs. The source is a woman aged 25 to 45 with multiple sclerosis. The CDR3 runs from the conserved cysteine through the conserved F or W. A D gene is named only where the DNA matches it firmly. Clone size is stated in some rows and not others, as once, few, many or a class when expanded.

>TRBJ2-5|TRBV12-3/TRBV12-4|many|TRBD1
TGTGCCAGCGGACAGGGGGGGGGAGAGACCCAGTACTTC
CASGQGGGETQYF
>TRBJ1-5|TRBV20-1|-|TRBD1
TGCAGTGCTACGCAGGGGGCGGTCAATCAGCCCCAGCATTTT
CSATQGAVNQPQHF
>TRBJ2-2|TRBV5-1|many|TRBD1
TGCGCCAGCAGCTTGGAGGGACAGGGTAGCCGGGAGCTGTTTTTT
CASSLEGQGSRELFF
>TRBJ2-5|TRBV12-3/TRBV12-4|many|-
TGTGCCAGCAGTTTAGATGGCCTGGCGATCCACTTC
CASSLDGLAIHF
>TRBJ2-3|TRBV7-2|many|-
TGTGCCAGCAGCTTATTCGAAGTCGATACGCAGTATTTT
CASSLFEVDTQYF
>TRBJ2-3|TRBV20-1|-|-
TGCAGTGCCCTGGCGTCTAGCAAAGATACGCAGTATTTT
CSALASSKDTQYF
>TRBJ2-2|TRBV5-1|many|-
TGCGCCAGCAGCTTGGGACTAGATGACGGGGAGCTGTTTTTT
CASSLGLDDGELFF
>TRBJ2-5|TRBV7-8|many|-
TGTGCCAGCAGCCCTACAGGGCTCCAAGAGACCCAGTACTTC
CASSPTGLQETQYF
>TRBJ2-3|TRBV18|many|TRBD1
TGTGCCAGCTCACCACGACAGGGTGTGGATACGCAGTATTTT
CASSPRQGVDTQYF
>TRBJ1-2|TRBV12-3/TRBV12-4|many|-
TGTGCCAGCAGGGCCACAGCGACTAACTATGGCTACACCTTC
CASRATATNYGYTF
>TRBJ2-3|TRBV7-8|many|-
TGTGCCAGCAGCCCCCTAAGGGGCCGCGGCACAGATACGCAGTATTTT
CASSPLRGRGTDTQYF
>TRBJ1-5|TRBV2|-|-
TGTGCCAGCAGTGCGGACAGCTATAGCAATCAGCCCCAGCATTTT
CASSADSYSNQPQHF
>TRBJ2-7|TRBV5-6|few|TRBD2
TGTGCCAGCAGCCCCGGGGGGGGCTACGAGCAGTACTTC
CASSPGGGYEQYF
>TRBJ1-1|TRBV5-1|many|-
TGCGCCAGCAGCCAAACGGGGGGCACTGAAGCTTTCTTT
CASSQTGGTEAFF
>TRBJ2-3|TRBV20-1|-|-
TGCAGTGCCAGGGGGTGGGCGGGGGCGACAGATACGCAGTATTTT
CSARGWAGATDTQYF
>TRBJ1-3|TRBV15|many|TRBD1
TGTGCCACGCGGGTGGGGACAGACGGAAACACCATATATTTT
CATRVGTDGNTIYF
>TRBJ2-4|TRBV7-2|many|TRBD2
TGTGCCAGCAGCTTAGGTGTGCGGGAGATGGCCAAAAACATTCAGTACTTC
CASSLGVREMAKNIQYF
>TRBJ1-1|TRBV6-6|many|-
TGTGCCAGCAGCCCAGGGCTCACTGAAGCTTTCTTT
CASSPGLTEAFF
>TRBJ2-1|TRBV20-1|many|TRBD2
TGCAGTGCTAGTGCTGGACTAGCCTACAATGAGCAGTTCTTC
CSASAGLAYNEQFF
>TRBJ1-3|TRBV5-1|many|-
TGCGCCAGCAGCTCCGCAGGGTCCGCCGGAAACACCATATATTTT
CASSSAGSAGNTIYF
>TRBJ2-1|TRBV28|many|TRBD1
TGTGCCAGCAGTTTCAACAGGGGAAGGTGGGATAATGAGCAGTTCTTC
CASSFNRGRWDNEQFF
>TRBJ2-1|TRBV5-1|many|-
TGCGCCAGCAGCTTAACTAACGACCACTACAATGAGCAGTTCTTC
CASSLTNDHYNEQFF
>TRBJ2-5|TRBV20-1|many|TRBD2
TGCAGTGCTGACGGACTAGTTGAAGAGACCCAGTACTTC
CSADGLVEETQYF
>TRBJ2-4|TRBV7-6|many|-
TGTGCCAGCAGCCCAGAGCCCGGTATAGCCAAAAACATTCAGTACTTC
CASSPEPGIAKNIQYF
>TRBJ2-1|TRBV6-5|many|-
TGTGCCAGCAGAACGAAGAGGGCCACGGTTTCCTACAATGAGCAGTTCTTC
CASRTKRATVSYNEQFF
>TRBJ2-1|TRBV5-1|many|-
TGCGCCAGCAGCTTGGTTGGGGGGGCCAATGAGCAGTTCTTC
CASSLVGGANEQFF
>TRBJ2-1|TRBV18|few|-
TGTGCCAGCTCACTATTCCAGGGAGTCAGCTCCTACAATGAGCAGTTCTTC
CASSLFQGVSSYNEQFF
>TRBJ2-3|TRBV20-1|many|TRBD2
TGCAGTGCTAGTATAGATTATGATCCTAGCGGGGGAACACGAGATACGCAGTATTTT
CSASIDYDPSGGTRDTQYF
>TRBJ2-3|TRBV28|few|-
TGTGCCAGCAGTTGGGCGGGGACAGATACGCAGTATTTT
CASSWAGTDTQYF
>TRBJ1-4|TRBV15|many|TRBD1
TGTGCCACCAGCACCACAGGGACAGGGGGCTCCCCGGCACTGTTTTTT
CATSTTGTGGSPALFF
>TRBJ2-7|TRBV20-1|many|-
TGCAGTGCTATGGTTAGTTTTAAAGCGCCCTACGAGCAGTACTTC
CSAMVSFKAPYEQYF
>TRBJ2-5|TRBV12-3/TRBV12-4|-|-
TGTGCCAGCAGTTTAAGGCGGCCTTACCAAGAGACCCAGTACTTC
CASSLRRPYQETQYF
>TRBJ2-7|TRBV7-8|many|TRBD1
TGTGCCAGCAGCTCCAGGGACAGGGCCAAAGAGCAGTACTTC
CASSSRDRAKEQYF